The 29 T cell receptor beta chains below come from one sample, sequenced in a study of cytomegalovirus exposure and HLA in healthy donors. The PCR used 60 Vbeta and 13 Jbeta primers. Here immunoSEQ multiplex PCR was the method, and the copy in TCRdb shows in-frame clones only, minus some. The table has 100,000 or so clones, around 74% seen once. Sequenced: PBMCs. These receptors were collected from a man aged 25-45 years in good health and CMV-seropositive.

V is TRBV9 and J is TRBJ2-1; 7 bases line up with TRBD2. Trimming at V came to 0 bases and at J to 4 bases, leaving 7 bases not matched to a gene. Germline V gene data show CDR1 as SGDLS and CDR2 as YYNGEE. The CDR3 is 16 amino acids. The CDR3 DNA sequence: TGTGCCAGCAGCGTAGGAGGGGCGGGGGTGTACAATGAGCAGTTCTTC. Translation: CASSVGGAGVYNEQFF.

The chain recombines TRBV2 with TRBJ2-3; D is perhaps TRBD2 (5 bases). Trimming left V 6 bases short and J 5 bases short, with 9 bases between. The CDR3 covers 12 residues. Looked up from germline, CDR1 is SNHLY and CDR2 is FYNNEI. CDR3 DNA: TGTGCCAGCAGGCCAGAGGGAGATACGCAGTATTTT. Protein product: CASRPEGDTQYF.

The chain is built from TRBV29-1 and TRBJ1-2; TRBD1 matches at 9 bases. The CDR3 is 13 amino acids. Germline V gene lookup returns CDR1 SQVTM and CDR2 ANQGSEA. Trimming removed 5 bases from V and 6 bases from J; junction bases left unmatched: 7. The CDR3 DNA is TGCAGCGTTTCCTGGGGACAGGGAAATGGCTACACCTTC. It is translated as CSVSWGQGNGYTF.

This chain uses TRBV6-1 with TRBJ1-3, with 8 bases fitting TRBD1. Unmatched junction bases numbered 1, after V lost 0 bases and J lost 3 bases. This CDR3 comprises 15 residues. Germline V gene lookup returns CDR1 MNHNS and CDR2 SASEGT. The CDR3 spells CASSEARGLGNTIYF. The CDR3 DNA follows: TGTGCCAGCAGTGAAGCCAGGGGGCTTGGAAACACCATATATTTT.

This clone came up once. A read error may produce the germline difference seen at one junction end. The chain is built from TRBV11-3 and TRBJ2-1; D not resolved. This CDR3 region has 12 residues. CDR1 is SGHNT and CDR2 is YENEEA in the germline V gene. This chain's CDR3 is CASGLGVNEQFF. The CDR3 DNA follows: TGTGCCAGCGGCTTGGGCGTAAATGAGCAGTTCTTC. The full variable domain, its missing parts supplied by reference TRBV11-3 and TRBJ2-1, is EAGVVQSPRYKIIEKKQPVAFWCNPISGHNTLYWYLQNLGQGPELLIRYENEEAVDDSQLPKDRFSAERLKGVDSTLKIQPAELGDSAVYLCASGLGVNEQFFGPGTRLTVL.

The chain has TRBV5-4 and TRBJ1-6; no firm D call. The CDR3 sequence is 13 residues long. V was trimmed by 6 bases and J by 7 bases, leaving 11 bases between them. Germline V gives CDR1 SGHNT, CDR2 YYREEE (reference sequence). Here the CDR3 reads CASTASGNSPLHF. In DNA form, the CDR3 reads TGTGCCAGCACCGCGTCGGGAAATTCACCCCTCCACTTT.

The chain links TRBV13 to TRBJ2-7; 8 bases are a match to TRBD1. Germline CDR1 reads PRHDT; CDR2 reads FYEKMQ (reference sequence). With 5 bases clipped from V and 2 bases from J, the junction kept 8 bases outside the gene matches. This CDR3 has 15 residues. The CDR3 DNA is TGTGCCAGCAGCGCAGGACAGGGATTGCCCTACGAGCAGTACTTC. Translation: CASSAGQGLPYEQYF. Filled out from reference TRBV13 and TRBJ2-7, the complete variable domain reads AAGVIQSPRHLIKEKRETATLKCYPIPRHDTVYWYQQGPGQDPQFLISFYEKMQSDKGSIPDRFSAQQFSDYHSELNMSSLELGDSALYFCASSAGQGLPYEQYFGPGTRLTVT.

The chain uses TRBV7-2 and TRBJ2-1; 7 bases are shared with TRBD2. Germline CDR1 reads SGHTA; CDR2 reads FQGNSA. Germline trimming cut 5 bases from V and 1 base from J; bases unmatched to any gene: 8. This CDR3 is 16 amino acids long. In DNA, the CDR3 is TGTGCCAGCAGCCTCCTGGGCGGGGGTTCCTACAATGAGCAGTTCTTC. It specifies CASSLLGGGSYNEQFF.

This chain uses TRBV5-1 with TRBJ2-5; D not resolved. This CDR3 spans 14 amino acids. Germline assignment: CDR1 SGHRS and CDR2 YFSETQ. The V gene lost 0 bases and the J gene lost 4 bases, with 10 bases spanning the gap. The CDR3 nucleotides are TGCGCCAGCAGCTTGGTTGGCCAGCGAGAGACCCAGTACTTC. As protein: CASSLVGQRETQYF. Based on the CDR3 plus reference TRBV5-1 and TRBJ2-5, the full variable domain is KAGVTQTPRYLIKTRGQQVTLSCSPISGHRSVSWYQQTPGQGLQFLFEYFSETQRNKGNFPGRFSGRQFSNSRSEMNVSTLELGDSALYLCASSLVGQRETQYFGPGTRLLVL.

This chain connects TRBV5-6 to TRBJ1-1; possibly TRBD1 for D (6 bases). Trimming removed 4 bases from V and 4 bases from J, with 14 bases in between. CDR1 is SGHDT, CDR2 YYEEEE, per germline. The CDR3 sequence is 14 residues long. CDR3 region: CASSIRGGGTEAFF. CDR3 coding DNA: TGTGCCAGCAGCATCAGGGGAGGGGGCACTGAAGCTTTCTTT.

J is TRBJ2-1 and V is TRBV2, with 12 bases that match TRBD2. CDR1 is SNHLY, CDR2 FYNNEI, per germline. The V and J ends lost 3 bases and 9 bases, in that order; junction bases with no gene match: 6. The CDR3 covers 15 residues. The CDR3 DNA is TGTGCCAGCAGTGAGCTGACTAGCGGGGGTAGTGAGCAGTTCTTC. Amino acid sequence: CASSELTSGGSEQFF.

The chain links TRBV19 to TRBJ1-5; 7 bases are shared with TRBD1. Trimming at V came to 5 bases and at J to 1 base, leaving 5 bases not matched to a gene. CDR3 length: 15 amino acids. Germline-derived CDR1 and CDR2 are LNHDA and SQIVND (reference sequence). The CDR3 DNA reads TGTGCCAGTAGTTGGCGACAGGGAAGCAATCAGCCCCAGCATTTT. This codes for CASSWRQGSNQPQHF.

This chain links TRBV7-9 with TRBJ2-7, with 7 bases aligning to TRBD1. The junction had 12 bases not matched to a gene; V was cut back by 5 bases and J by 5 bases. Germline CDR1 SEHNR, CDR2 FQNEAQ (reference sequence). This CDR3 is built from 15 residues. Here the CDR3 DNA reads TGTGCCAGCAGCCGGGGACAGACGTTAAGGGACGAGCAGTACTTC. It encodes CASSRGQTLRDEQYF.

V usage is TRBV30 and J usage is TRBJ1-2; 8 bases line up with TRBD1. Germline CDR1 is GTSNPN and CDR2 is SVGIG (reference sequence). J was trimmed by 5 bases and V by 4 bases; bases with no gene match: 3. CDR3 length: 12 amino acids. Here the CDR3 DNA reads TGTGCCTGGATTGGGACAGGATATGGCTACACCTTC. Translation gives CAWIGTGYGYTF. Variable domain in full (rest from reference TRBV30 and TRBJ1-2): SQTIHQWPATLVQPVGSPLSLECTVEGTSNPNLYWYRQAAGRGLQLLFYSVGIGQISSEVPQNLSASRPQDRQFILSSKKLLLSDSGFYLCAWIGTGYGYTFGSGTRLTVV.

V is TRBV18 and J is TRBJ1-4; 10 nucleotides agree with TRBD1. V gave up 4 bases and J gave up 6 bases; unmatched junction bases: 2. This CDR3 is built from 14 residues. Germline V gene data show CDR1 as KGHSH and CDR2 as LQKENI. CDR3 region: CASSQGTGDEKLFF. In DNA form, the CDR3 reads TGTGCCAGCTCACAGGGGACAGGGGATGAAAAACTGTTTTTT.

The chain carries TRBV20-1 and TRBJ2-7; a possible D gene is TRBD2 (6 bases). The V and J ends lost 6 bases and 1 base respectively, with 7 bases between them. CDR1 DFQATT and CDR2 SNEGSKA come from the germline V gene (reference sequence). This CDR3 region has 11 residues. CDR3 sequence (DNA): TGCAGTGCGGGGGGATCCTACGAGCAGTACTTC. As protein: CSAGGSYEQYF.

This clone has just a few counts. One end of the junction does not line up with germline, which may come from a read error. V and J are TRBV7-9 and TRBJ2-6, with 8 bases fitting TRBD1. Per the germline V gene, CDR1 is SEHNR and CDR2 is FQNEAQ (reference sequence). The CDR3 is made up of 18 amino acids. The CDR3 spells CSSSPDRVGHSGANVLTF. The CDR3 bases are TGTTCCAGCAGCCCGGACAGGGTAGGGCACTCTGGGGCCAACGTCCTGACTTTC.

The chain's CDR3 is CASSRRQVSNTQYF. In nucleotides, the CDR3 is TGTGCCAGCAGCCGCCGACAGGTTTCAAATACGCAGTATTTT. The chain is built from TRBV28 and TRBJ2-3; D might be TRBD1 (6 bases). Trimming pared 6 bases from V and 7 bases from J, leaving 17 bases between. Germline CDR1 reads MDHEN; CDR2 reads SYDVKM. This CDR3 region has 14 residues.

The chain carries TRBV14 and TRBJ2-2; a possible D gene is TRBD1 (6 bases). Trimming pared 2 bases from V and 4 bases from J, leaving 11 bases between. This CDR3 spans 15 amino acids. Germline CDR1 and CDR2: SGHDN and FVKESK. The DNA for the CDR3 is TGTGCCAGCAGCCAACGACAGGATACCACCGGGGAGCTGTTTTTT. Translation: CASSQRQDTTGELFF.

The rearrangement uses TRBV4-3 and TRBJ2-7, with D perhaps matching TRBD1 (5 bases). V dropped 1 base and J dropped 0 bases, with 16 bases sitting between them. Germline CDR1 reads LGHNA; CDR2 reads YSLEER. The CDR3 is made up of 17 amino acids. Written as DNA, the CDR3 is TGCGCCAGCAGCCAAGGTCCAATCCTGACAGACTCCTACGAGCAGTACTTC. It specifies CASSQGPILTDSYEQYF.

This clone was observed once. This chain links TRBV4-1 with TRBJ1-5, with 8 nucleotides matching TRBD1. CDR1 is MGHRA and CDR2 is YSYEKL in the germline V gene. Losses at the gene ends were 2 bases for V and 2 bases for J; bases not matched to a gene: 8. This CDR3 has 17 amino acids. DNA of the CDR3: TGCGCCAGCAGCCAAATTATACGGACAGGGCGCAATCAGCCCCAGCATTTT. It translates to CASSQIIRTGRNQPQHF.

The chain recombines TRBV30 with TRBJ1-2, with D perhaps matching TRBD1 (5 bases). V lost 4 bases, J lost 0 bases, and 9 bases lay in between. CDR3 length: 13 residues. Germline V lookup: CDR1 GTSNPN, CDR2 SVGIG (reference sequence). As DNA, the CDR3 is TGTGCCTGGACCGCAGGGACTAACTATGGCTACACCTTC. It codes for CAWTAGTNYGYTF.

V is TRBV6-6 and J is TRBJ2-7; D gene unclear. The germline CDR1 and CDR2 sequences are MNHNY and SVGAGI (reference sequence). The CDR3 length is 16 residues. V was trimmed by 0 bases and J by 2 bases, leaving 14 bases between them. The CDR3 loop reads CASSYSLTLSTYEQYF. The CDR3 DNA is TGTGCCAGCAGTTACTCGTTGACTTTATCTACCTACGAGCAGTACTTC.

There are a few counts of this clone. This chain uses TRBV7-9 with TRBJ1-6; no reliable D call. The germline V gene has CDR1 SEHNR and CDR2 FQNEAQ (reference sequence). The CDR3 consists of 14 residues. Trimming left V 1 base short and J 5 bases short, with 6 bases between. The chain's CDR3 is CASSLGRDNSPLHF. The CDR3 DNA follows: TGTGCCAGCAGCTTAGGGCGGGATAATTCACCCCTCCACTTT. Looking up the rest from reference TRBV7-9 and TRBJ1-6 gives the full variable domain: DTGVSQNPRHKITKRGQNVTFRCDPISEHNRLYWYRQTLGQGPEFLTYFQNEAQLEKSRLLSDRFSAERPKGSFSTLEIQRTEQGDSAMYLCASSLGRDNSPLHFGNGTRLTVT.

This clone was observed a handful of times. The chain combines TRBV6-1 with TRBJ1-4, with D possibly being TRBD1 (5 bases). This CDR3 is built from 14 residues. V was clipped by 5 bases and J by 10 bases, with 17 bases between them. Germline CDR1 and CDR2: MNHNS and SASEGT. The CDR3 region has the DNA TGTGCCAGCAGTCAAGGGGTCGGGGAGGGAAAACTGTTTTTT. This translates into CASSQGVGEGKLFF.

CDR3 sequence reads: CSVRDNTEAFF. The CDR3 DNA is TGCAGCGTCAGGGATAACACTGAAGCTTTCTTT. The genes are TRBV29-1 and TRBJ1-1; maybe TRBD1 (5 bases). This CDR3 comprises 11 residues. The ends were cut back, 6 bases at V and 2 bases at J, with 7 bases in the middle. Germline CDR1 and CDR2: SQVTM and ANQGSEA.

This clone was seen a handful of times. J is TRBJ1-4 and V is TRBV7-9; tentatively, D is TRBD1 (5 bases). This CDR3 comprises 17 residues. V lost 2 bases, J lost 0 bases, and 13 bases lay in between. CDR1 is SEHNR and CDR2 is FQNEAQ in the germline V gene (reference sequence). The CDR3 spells CASSLSLRGSTNEKLFF. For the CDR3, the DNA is TGTGCCAGCAGCTTATCGCTCCGGGGGTCAACTAATGAAAAACTGTTTTTT.

The CDR3 loop reads CASSYVGGRDAEQFF. The CDR3 DNA reads TGTGCCAGCAGTTATGTAGGGGGCCGGGATGCTGAGCAGTTCTTC. The gene calls are TRBV6-5 and TRBJ2-1, with 7 bases aligning to TRBD1. The junction had 11 bases not matched to a gene; V was cut back by 3 bases and J by 9 bases. Per the germline V gene, CDR1 is MNHEY and CDR2 is SVGAGI. The CDR3 consists of 15 residues.

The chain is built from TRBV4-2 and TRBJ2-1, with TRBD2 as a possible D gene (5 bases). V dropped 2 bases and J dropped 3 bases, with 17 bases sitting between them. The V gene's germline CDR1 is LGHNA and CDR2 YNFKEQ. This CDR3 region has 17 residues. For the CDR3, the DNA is TGTGCCAGCAGCCAATCCGAAATCCGACTAATCTACAATGAGCAGTTCTTC. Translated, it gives CASSQSEIRLIYNEQFF.